This T cell receptor beta chain was recovered during a study of pediatric ulcerative colitis. CDR3 length: 13 residues. The V gene lost 2 bases and the J gene lost 8 bases, with 13 bases spanning the gap. The germline V gene encodes CDR1 SGHTS and CDR2 YDEGEE. The method was immunoSEQ multiplex PCR; TCRdb's version includes in-frame clones alone and lacks a portion of them. This sample has 16,000 or so clones, with around 74% found just once. During colonoscopy, one to two rectal pinch biopsies were collected. No immunosuppressive drugs were given to ulcerative colitis patients before diagnostic colonoscopy.

The source material was gut tissue. V and J are TRBV5-8 and TRBJ1-2; D may be TRBD1 (5 bases). The receptor was isolated from a boy younger than 18 with moderate ulcerative colitis. The CDR3 coding sequence is TGTGCCAGCAGCTTCTCAGGGAGGAGCGGCTACACCTTC. Amino acid sequence: CASSFSGRSGYTF.